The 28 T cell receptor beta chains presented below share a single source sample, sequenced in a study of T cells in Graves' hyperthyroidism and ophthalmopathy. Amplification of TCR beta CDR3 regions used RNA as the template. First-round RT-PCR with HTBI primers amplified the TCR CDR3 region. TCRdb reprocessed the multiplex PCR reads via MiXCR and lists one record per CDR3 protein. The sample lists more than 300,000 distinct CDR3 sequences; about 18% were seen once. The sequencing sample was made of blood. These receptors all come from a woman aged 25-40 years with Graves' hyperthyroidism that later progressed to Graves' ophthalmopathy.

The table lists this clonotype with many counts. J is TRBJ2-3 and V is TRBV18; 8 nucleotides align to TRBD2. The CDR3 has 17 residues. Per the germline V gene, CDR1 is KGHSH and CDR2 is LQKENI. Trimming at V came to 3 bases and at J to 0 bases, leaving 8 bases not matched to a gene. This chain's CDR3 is CASSPLAGGTSTDTQYF. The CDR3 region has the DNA TGTGCCAGCTCACCTCTCGCGGGGGGCACTAGCACAGATACGCAGTATTTT.

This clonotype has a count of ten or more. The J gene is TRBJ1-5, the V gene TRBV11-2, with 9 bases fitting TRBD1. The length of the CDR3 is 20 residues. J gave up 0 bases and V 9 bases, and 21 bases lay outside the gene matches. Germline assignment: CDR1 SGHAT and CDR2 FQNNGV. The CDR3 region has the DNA TGTGCCAGGCGCCCGGGGAACAGGGGGCGGCGGATATATAGCAATCAGCCCCAGCATTTT. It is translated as CARRPGNRGRRIYSNQPQHF.

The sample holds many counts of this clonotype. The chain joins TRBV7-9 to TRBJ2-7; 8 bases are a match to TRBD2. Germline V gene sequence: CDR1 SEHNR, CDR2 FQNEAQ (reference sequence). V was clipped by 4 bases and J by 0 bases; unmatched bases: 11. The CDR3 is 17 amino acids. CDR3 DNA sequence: TGTGCCAGCAGCTCTCCCATTTCAGCGGGAGTCTCCTACGAGCAGTACTTC. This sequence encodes CASSSPISAGVSYEQYF.

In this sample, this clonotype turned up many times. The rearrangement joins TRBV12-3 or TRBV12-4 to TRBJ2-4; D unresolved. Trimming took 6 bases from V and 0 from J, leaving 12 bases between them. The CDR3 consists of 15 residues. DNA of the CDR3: TGTGCCAGCAGGACGACGGAACTAGCCAAAAACATTCAGTACTTC. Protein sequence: CASRTTELAKNIQYF.

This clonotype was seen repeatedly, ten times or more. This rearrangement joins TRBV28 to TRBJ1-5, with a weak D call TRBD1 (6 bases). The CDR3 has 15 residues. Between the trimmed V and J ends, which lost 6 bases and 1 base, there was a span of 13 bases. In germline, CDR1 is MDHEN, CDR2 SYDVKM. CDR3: CASSNNRVSNQPQHF. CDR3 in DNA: TGTGCCAGCAGCAATAACAGGGTGAGCAATCAGCCCCAGCATTTT.

CDR3 coding DNA: TGTGCCAGCAGCGCGGCCCTTAGCGGGATTAATAACAGTGAGCAGTTCTTC. Its translation is CASSAALSGINNSEQFF. The V gene is TRBV5-4, the J gene TRBJ2-1; 8 bases are a match to TRBD2. V shed 4 bases, J shed 9 bases, and the junction held 18 bases outside the gene matches. From germline, CDR1 is SGHNT and CDR2 YYREEE (reference sequence). The CDR3 is made up of 17 amino acids.

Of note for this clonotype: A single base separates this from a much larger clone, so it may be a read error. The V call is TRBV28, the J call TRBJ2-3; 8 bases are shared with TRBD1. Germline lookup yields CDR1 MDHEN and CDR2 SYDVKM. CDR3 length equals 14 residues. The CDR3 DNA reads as TGTGTCAGCAGCCGACAGGGGAACACAGATACGCAGTATTTT. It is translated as CVSSRQGNTDTQYF.

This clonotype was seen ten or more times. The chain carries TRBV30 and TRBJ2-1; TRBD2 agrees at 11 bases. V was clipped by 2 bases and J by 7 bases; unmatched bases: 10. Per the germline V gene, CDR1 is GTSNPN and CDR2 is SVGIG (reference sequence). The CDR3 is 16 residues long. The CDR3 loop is CAWSSLLAGVGNEQFF. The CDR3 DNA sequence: TGTGCCTGGAGTTCCCTACTAGCGGGAGTAGGTAATGAGCAGTTCTTC.

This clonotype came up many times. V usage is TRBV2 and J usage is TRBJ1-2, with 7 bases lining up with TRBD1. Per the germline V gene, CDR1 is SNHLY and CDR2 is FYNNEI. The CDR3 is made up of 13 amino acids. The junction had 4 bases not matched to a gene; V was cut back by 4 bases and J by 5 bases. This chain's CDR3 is CASSGGTDYGYTF. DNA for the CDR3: TGTGCCAGCAGTGGGGGGACAGATTATGGCTACACCTTC.

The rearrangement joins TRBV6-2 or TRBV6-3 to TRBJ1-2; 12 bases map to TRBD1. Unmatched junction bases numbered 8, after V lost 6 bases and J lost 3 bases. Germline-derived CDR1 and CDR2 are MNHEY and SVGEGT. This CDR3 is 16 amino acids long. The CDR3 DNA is TGTGCCAGCAGAATAGGGACAGGGGGCCTCGACTATGGCTACACCTTC. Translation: CASRIGTGGLDYGYTF.

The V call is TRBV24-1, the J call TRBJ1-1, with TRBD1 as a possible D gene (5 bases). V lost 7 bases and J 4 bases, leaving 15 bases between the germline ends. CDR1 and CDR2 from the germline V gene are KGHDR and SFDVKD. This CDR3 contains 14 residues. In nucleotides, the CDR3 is TGTGCCACCAGACCCGGGACCTCCGGCACTGAAGCTTTCTTT. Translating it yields CATRPGTSGTEAFF.

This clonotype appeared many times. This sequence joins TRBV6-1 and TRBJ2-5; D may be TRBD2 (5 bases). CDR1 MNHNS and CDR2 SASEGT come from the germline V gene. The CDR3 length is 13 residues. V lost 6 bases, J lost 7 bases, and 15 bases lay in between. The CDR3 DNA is TGTGCCAGCAGCTCCGGTGGGAGCGGGACCCAGTACTTC. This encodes CASSSGGSGTQYF.

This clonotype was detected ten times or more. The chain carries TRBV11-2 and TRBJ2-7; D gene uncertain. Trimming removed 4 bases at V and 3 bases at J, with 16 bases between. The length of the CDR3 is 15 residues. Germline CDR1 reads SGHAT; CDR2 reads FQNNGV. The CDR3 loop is CASSSPVVFSYEQYF. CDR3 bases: TGTGCCAGCAGCTCCCCGGTGGTGTTCAGCTACGAGCAGTACTTC.

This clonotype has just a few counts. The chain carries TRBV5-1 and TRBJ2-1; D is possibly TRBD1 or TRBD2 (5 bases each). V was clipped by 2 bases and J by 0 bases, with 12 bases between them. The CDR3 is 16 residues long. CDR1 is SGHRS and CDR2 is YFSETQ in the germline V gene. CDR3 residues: CASSFRGSSSYNEQFF. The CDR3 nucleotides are TGCGCCAGCAGCTTCCGGGGCTCCAGCTCCTACAATGAGCAGTTCTTC.

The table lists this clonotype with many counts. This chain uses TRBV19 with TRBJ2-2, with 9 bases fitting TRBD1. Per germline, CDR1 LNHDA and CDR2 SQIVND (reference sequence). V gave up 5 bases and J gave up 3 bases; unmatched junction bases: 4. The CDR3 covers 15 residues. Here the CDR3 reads CASSPRDRDTGELFF. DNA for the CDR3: TGTGCCAGTAGTCCCCGGGACAGGGACACCGGGGAGCTGTTTTTT. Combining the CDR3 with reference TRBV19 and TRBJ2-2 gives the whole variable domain DGGITQSPKYLFRKEGQNVTLSCEQNLNHDAMYWYRQDPGQGLRLIYYSQIVNDFQKGDIAEGYSVSREKKESFPLTVTSAQKNPTAFYLCASSPRDRDTGELFFGEGSRLTVL.

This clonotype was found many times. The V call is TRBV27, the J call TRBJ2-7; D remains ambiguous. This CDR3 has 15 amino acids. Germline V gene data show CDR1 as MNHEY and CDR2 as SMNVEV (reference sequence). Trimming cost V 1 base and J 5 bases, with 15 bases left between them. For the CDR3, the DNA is TGTGCCAGCAGTTTATTAGGACCGGCAAGTAACGAGCAGTACTTC. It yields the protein CASSLLGPASNEQYF.

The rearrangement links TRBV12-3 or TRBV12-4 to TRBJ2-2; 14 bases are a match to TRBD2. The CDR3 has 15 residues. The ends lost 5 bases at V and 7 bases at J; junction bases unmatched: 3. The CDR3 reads CASSRLAGGGGELFF. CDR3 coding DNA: TGTGCCAGCAGTCGACTAGCGGGGGGGGGCGGGGAGCTGTTTTTT.

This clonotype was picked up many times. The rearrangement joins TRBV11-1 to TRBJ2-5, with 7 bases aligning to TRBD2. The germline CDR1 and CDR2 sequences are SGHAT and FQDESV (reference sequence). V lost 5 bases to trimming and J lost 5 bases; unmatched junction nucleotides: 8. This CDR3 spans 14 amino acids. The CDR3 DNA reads TGTGCCAGCAGCCGGTGGGACTACGGGGAGACCCAGTACTTC. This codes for CASSRWDYGETQYF.

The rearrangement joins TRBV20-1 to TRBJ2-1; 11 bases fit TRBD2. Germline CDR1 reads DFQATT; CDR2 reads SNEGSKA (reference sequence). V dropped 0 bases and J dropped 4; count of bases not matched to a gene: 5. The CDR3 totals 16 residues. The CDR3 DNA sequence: TGCAGTGCTAGAGACTCCGGGACTAGCGGTTACAATGAGCAGTTCTTC. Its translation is CSARDSGTSGYNEQFF.

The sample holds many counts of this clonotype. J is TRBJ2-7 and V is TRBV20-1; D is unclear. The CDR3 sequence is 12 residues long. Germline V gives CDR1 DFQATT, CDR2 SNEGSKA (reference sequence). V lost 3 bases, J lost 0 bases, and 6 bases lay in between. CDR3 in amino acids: CSARALSYEQYF. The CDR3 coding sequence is TGCAGTGCTAGGGCACTCTCCTACGAGCAGTACTTC.

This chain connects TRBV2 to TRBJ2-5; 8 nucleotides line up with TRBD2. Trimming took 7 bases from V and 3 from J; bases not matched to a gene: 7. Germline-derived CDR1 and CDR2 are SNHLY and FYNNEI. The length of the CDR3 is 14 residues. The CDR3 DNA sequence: TGTGCCAGCACTTCCGAGACTAGCGAAGAGACCCAGTACTTC. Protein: CASTSETSEETQYF.

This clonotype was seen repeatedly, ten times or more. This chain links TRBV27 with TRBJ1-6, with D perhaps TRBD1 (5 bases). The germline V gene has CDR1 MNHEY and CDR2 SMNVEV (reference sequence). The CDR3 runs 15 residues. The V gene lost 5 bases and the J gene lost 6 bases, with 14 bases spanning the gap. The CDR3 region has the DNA TGTGCCAGCAGTCTCCGGGACGGCCTTAATTCACCCCTCCACTTT. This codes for CASSLRDGLNSPLHF.

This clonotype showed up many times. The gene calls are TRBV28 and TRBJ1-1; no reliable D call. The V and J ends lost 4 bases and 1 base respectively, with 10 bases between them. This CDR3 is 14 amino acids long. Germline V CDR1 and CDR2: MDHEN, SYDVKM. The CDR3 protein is CASSSLVWNTEAFF. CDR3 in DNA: TGTGCCAGCAGTTCCCTGGTGTGGAACACTGAAGCTTTCTTT. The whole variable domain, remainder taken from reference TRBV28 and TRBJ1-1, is DVKVTQSSRYLVKRTGEKVFLECVQDMDHENMFWYRQDPGLGLRLIYFSYDVKMKEKGDIPEGYSVSREKKERFSLILESASTNQTSMYLCASSSLVWNTEAFFGQGTRLTVV.

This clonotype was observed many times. CDR3 DNA: TGTGCCAGCAGCCCCGGACAGACGGAGAGCTACGAGCAGTACTTC. Its translation: CASSPGQTESYEQYF. The genes are TRBV11-2 and TRBJ2-7; TRBD1 is a possible D gene (6 bases). The V gene lost 5 bases and the J gene lost 3 bases, with 17 bases spanning the gap. This CDR3 spans 15 amino acids. In germline, CDR1 is SGHAT, CDR2 FQNNGV.

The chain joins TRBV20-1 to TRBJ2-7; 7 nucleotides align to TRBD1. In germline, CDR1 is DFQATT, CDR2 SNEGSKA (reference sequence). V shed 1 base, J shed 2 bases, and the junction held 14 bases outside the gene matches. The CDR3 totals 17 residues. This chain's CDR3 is CSARGSFPDRVAYEQYF. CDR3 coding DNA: TGCAGTGCTAGAGGGAGTTTTCCCGACAGGGTAGCCTACGAGCAGTACTTC.

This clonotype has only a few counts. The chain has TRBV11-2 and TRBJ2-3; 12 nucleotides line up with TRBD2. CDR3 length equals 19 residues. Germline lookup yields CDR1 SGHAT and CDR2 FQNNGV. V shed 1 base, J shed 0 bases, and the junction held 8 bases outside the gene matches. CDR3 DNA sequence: TGTGCCAGCAGCTTAGTCCTCGGACTAGCGGGGATTAGCACAGATACGCAGTATTTT. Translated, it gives CASSLVLGLAGISTDTQYF.

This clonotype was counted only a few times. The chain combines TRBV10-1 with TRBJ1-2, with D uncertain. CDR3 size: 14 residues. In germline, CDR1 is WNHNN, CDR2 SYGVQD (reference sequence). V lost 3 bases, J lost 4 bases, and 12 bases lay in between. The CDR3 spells CASSDPDRFYGYTF. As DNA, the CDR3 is TGCGCCAGCAGTGACCCGGACCGCTTCTATGGCTACACCTTC.

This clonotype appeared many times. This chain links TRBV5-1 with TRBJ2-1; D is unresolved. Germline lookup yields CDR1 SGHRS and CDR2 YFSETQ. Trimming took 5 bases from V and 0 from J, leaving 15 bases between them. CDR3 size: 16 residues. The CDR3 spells CASRIEPLSSYNEQFF. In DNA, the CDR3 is TGCGCCAGCAGAATTGAACCACTGAGCTCCTACAATGAGCAGTTCTTC.